Detailed here is one TCR beta chain. The target antigen is unknown. The data are from a study of cytomegalovirus exposure and HLA in healthy donors. Study outcomes and limitations: Immune exposure information comprised only CMV serostatus.

Germline CDR1 and CDR2: SGHRS and YFSETQ. V lost 3 bases and J lost 16; bases outside the gene matches: 27. The CDR3 loop spans 18 amino acids. 60 Vbeta and 13 Jbeta primers were used in PCR. Data came from immunoSEQ multiplex PCR; TCRdb stores just in-frame clones and leaves some out. In the table there are 150,000 to 200,000 clones, 84% of which are singletons. Sequenced input: PBMCs. The chain links TRBV5-1 to TRBJ2-1; 8 positions agree with TRBD1. The source of this sequence is a man aged 45-60 years in good health and CMV-seropositive. CDR3 amino acids: CASSYLRQGKSLAELEFF. The CDR3 coding sequence is TGCGCCAGCAGCTACCTTCGACAGGGGAAATCCTTAGCGGAGTTGGAATTCTTC.